This TCR beta chain was identified during a study of OX40 agonist ivuxolimab in advanced cancers. Background on the study: Earlier treatment with anti-PD-1, anti-PD-L1 or anti-CTLA-4 was permitted, and over 35% had received some.

Trimming shortened V by 4 bases and J by 1 base, and 10 bases separated the two germline ends. The CDR3 runs to 15 residues. The germline gives CDR1 MGHRA, CDR2 YSYEKL. Repertoires were generated with immunoSEQ multiplex PCR, while TCRdb's copy carries only in-frame clones and drops some. The sample contains around 83,000 clones, around nine tenths of which appear only once. This TCR came from an adult with an advanced solid tumor such as melanoma, head and neck, liver or kidney cancer. This rearrangement joins TRBV4-1 to TRBJ2-2; tentatively, D is TRBD2 (5 bases). The starting material was CD4+ or CD8+ T cells sorted from blood, obtained in a trial of the OX40 agonist ivuxolimab. The CDR3 protein is CASSPREKNTGELFF. Here the CDR3 DNA reads TGCGCCAGCAGCCCGAGGGAGAAGAACACCGGGGAGCTGTTTTTT.